This T cell receptor beta chain originates from a study of blood T cell repertoires in COVID-19. At the level of the study: Italy, Spain and the United States were the sources of the convalescent and acute COVID-19 samples.

CDR3 length: 18 amino acids. Germline lookup yields CDR1 LNHDA and CDR2 SQIVND (reference sequence). Trimming cost V 3 bases and J 0 bases; bases outside gene matches: 10. The protocol was immunoSEQ multiplex PCR, while the TCRdb copy is restricted to in-frame clones and leaves out a portion. The repertoire holds 200,000 to 300,000 clones, more than 75% seen once, with over 10% in the top ten. The V call is TRBV19, the J call TRBJ2-1; 8 bases line up with TRBD2. The specimen was peripheral blood. The origin of this receptor is a woman aged 60 to 75 with active or convalescent COVID-19. CDR3 loop: CASSIGRGGVSSYNEQFF. CDR3 DNA: TGTGCCAGTAGTATTGGACGGGGGGGCGTAAGCTCCTACAATGAGCAGTTCTTC.